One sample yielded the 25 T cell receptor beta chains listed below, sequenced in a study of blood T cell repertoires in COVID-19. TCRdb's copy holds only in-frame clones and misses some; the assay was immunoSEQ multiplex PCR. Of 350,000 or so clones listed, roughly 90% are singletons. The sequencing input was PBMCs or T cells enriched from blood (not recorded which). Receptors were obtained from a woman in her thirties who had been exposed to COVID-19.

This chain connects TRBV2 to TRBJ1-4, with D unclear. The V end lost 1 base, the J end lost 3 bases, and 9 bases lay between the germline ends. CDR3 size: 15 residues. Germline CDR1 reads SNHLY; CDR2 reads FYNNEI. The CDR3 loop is CASSEDTRPNEKLFF. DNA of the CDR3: TGTGCCAGCAGTGAAGACACGAGGCCTAATGAAAAACTGTTTTTT.

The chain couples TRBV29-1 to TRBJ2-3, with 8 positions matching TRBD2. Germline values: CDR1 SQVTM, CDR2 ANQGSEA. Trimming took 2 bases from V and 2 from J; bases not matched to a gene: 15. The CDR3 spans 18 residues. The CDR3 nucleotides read TGCAGCGTTGAATTCGCGGGGGGCTTGTTAGGTGCCACAGATACGCAGTATTTT. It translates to CSVEFAGGLLGATDTQYF.

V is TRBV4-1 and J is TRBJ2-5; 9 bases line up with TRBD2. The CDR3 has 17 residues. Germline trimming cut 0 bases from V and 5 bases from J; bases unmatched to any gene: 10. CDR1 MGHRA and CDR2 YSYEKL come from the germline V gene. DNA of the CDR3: TGCGCCAGCAGCCAAGATCATAGCGGGAGTGGGTGGGAGACCCAGTACTTC. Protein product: CASSQDHSGSGWETQYF.

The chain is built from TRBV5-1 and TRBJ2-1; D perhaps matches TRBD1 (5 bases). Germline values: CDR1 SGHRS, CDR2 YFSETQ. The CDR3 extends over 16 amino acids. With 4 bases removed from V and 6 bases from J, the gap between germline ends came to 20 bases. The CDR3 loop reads CASSADAGRVLNEQFF. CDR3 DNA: TGCGCCAGCAGCGCGGACGCAGGGCGCGTACTCAATGAGCAGTTCTTC.

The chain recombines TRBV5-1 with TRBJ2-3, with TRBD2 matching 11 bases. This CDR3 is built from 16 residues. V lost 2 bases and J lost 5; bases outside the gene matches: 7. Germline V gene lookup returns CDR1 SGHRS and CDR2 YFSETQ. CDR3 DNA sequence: TGCGCCAGCAGCTTCATAGCGGGAGGGCCGGGAGATACGCAGTATTTT. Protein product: CASSFIAGGPGDTQYF.

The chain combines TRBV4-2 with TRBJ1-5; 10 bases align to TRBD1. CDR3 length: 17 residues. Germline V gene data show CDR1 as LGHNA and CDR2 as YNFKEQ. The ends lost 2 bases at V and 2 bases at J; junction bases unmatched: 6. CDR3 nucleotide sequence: TGTGCCAGCAGCCAATCCCGGGACAGGGGAGGCAATCAGCCCCAGCATTTT. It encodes CASSQSRDRGGNQPQHF.

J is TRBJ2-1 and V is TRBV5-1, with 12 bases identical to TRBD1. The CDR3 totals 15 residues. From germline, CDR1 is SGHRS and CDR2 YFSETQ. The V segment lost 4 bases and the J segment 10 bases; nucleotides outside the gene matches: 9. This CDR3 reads CASSGPGQGAREQFF. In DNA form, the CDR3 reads TGCGCCAGCAGCGGTCCGGGACAGGGGGCGAGAGAGCAGTTCTTC.

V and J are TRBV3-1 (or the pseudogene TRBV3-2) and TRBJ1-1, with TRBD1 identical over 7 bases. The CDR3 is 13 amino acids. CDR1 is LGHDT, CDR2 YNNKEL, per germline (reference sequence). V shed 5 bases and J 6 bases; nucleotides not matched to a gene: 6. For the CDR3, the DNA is TGTGCCAGCAGCAACCAGGGGGTCCCTGAAGCTTTCTTT. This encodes CASSNQGVPEAFF.

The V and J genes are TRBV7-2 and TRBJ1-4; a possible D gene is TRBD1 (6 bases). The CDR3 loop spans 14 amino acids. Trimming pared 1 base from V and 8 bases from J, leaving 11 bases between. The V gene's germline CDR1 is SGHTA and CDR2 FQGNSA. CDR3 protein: CASSLGGGGEKLFF. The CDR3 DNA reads TGTGCCAGCAGCTTAGGAGGGGGTGGGGAAAAACTGTTTTTT.

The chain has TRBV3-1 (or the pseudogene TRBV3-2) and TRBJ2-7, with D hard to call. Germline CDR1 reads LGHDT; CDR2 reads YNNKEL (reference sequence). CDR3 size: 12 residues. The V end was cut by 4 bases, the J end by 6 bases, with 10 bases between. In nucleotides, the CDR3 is TGTGCCAGCAGCCGCCTCTCCGGCGAGCAGTACTTC. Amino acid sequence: CASSRLSGEQYF.

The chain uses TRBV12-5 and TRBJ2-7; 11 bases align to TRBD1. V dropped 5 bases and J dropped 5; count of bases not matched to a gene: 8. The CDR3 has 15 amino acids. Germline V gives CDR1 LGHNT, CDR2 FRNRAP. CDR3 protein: CASGVGQGASHEQYF. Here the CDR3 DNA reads TGTGCTAGTGGTGTAGGACAGGGGGCTAGTCACGAGCAGTACTTC. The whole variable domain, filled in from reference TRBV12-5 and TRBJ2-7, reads DARVTQTPRHKVTEMGQEVTMRCQPILGHNTVFWYRQTMMQGLELLAYFRNRAPLDDSGMPKDRFSAEMPDATLATLKIQPSEPRDSAVYFCASGVGQGASHEQYFGPGTRLTVT.

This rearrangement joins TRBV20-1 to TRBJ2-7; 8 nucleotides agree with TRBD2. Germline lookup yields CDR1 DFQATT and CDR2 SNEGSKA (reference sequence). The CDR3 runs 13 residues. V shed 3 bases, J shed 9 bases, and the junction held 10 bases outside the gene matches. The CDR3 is CSASGGRTFGQYF. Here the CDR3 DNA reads TGCAGTGCTAGTGGCGGGAGGACCTTCGGGCAGTACTTC.

The CDR3 DNA reads as TGTGCCAGCGGCCCTGGGGGGGCTAACTATGGCTACACCTTC. The encoded protein is CASGPGGANYGYTF. V is TRBV28 and J is TRBJ1-2, with D maybe TRBD1 (5 bases). From germline, CDR1 is MDHEN and CDR2 SYDVKM. V was clipped by 8 bases and J by 0 bases, with 13 bases between them. The CDR3 is 14 amino acids.

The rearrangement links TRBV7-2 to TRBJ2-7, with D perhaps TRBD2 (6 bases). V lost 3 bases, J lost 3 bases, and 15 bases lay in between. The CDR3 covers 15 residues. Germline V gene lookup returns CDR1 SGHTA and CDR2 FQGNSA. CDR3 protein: CASSFSGELGYEQYF. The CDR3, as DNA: TGTGCCAGCAGCTTCTCGGGGGAGCTCGGCTACGAGCAGTACTTC.

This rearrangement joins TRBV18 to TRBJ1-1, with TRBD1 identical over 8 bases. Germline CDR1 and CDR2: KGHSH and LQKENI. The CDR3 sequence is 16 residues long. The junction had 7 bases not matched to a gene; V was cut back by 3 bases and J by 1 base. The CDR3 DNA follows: TGTGCCAGCTCACCCCGGACAGGGTGGGGGAACACTGAAGCTTTCTTT. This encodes CASSPRTGWGNTEAFF.

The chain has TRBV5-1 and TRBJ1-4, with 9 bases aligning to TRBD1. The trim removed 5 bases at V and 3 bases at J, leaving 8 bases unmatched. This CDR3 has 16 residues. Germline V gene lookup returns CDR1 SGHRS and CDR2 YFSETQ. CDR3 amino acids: CASRLTGGAPNEKLFF. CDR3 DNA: TGCGCCAGCAGACTAACAGGGGGCGCCCCTAATGAAAAACTGTTTTTT. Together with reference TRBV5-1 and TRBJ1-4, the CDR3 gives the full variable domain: KAGVTQTPRYLIKTRGQQVTLSCSPISGHRSVSWYQQTPGQGLQFLFEYFSETQRNKGNFPGRFSGRQFSNSRSEMNVSTLELGDSALYLCASRLTGGAPNEKLFFGSGTQLSVL.

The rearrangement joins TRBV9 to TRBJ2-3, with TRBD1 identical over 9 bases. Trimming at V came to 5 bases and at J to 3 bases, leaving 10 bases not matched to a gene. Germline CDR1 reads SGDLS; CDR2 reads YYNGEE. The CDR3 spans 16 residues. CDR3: CASRGPGQGLTDTQYF. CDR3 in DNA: TGTGCCAGCAGAGGGCCGGGACAGGGACTTACAGATACGCAGTATTTT.

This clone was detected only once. As DNA, the CDR3 is TGTGCCAGCAGGGAGGACAGGGGCCGTGGCTACACCTTC. Amino acids: CASREDRGRGYTF. The V call is TRBV2, the J call TRBJ1-2; 9 nucleotides agree with TRBD1. Germline lookup yields CDR1 SNHLY and CDR2 FYNNEI. With V trimmed by 6 bases and J by 7 bases, 6 bases remained unmatched. The CDR3 runs 13 residues. The full variable domain, rest sourced from reference TRBV2 and TRBJ1-2, is EPEVTQTPSHQVTQMGQEVILRCVPISNHLYFYWYRQILGQKVEFLVSFYNNEISEKSEIFDDQFSVERPDGSNFTLKIRSTKLEDSAMYFCASREDRGRGYTFGSGTRLTVV.

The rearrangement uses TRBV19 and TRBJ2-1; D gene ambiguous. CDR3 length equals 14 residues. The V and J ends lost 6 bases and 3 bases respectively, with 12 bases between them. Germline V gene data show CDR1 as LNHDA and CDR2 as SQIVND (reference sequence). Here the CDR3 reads CASRSLASYNEQFF. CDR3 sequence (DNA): TGTGCCAGTAGATCGCTGGCTAGCTACAATGAGCAGTTCTTC.

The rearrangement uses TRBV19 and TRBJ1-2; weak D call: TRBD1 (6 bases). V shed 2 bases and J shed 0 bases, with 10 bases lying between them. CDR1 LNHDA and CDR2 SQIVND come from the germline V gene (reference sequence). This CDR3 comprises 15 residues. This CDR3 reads CASSIPQGANYGYTF. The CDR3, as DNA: TGTGCCAGTAGTATACCACAGGGAGCTAACTATGGCTACACCTTC.

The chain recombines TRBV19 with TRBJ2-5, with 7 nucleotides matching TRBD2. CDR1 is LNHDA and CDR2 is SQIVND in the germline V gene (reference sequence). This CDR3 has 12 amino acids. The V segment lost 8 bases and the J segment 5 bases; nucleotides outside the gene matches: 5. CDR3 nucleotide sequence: TGTGCCAGTGGGAGGGTACGGGAGACCCAGTACTTC. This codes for CASGRVRETQYF. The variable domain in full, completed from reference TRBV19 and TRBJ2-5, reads DGGITQSPKYLFRKEGQNVTLSCEQNLNHDAMYWYRQDPGQGLRLIYYSQIVNDFQKGDIAEGYSVSREKKESFPLTVTSAQKNPTAFYLCASGRVRETQYFGPGTRLLVL.

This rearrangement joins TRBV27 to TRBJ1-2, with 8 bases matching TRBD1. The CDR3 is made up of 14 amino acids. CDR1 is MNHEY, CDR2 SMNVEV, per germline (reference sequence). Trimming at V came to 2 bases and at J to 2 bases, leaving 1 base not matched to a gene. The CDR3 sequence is CASSLRTGNYGYTF. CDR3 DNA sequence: TGTGCCAGCAGTTTACGGACAGGGAACTATGGCTACACCTTC.

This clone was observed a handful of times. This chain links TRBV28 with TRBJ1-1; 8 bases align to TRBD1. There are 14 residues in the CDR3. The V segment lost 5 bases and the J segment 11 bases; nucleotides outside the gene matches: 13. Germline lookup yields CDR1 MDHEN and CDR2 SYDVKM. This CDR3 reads CASSPTGGSTLAFF. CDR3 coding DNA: TGTGCCAGCAGTCCAACAGGGGGGAGTACGTTGGCTTTCTTT.

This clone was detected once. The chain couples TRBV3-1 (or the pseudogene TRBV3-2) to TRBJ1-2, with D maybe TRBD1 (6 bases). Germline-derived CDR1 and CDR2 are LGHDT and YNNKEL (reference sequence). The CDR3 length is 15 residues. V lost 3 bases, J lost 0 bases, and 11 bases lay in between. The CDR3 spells CASSQSDRANYGYTF. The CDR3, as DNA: TGTGCCAGCAGCCAGTCGGACAGAGCTAACTATGGCTACACCTTC.

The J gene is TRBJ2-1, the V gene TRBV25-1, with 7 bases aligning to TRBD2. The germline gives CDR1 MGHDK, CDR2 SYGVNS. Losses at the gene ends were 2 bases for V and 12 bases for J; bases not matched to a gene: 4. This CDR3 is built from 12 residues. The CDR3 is CASSEIAGVQFF. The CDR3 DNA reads TGTGCCAGCAGTGAAATTGCGGGAGTGCAGTTCTTC. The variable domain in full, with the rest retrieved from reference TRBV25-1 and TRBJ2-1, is EADIYQTPRYLVIGTGKKITLECSQTMGHDKMYWYQQDPGMELHLIHYSYGVNSTEKGDLSSESTVSRIRTEHFPLTLESARPSHTSQYLCASSEIAGVQFFGPGTRLTVL.